These 32 T cell receptor beta chains share one sample of origin, sequenced in a study of cytomegalovirus exposure and HLA in healthy donors. With 60 Vbeta and 13 Jbeta primers, the PCR was carried out. Generated by immunoSEQ multiplex PCR, the TCRdb table keeps only in-frame clones and is missing some. The data contain approximately 200,000 clones, 80% to 85% of them singletons. The sequencing input was PBMCs. Receptors originate from a woman between 45 and 60 years old in good health and CMV-seropositive.

The genes are TRBV2 and TRBJ2-3; D ambiguous. Trimming took off 5 bases at V and 0 bases at J, with 9 bases between the two ends. Germline lookup yields CDR1 SNHLY and CDR2 FYNNEI. CDR3 length: 14 amino acids. CDR3 coding DNA: TGTGCCAGCAGTTTAACCACTAGCACAGATACGCAGTATTTT. Protein: CASSLTTSTDTQYF.

Concerning this clone itself: Just one base apart from a much larger clone, this may be a read error. The chain recombines TRBV13 with TRBJ1-1, with 9 positions matching TRBD1. Per germline, CDR1 PRHDT and CDR2 FYEKMQ (reference sequence). V was clipped by 4 bases and J by 1 base; unmatched bases: 1. The CDR3 has 14 residues. CDR3 nucleotides: TGTGCCAGCAGCTCGGGACAGGGGAACACTGAAGCTTTCTTT. This translates into CASSSGQGNTEAFF.

This chain uses TRBV2 with TRBJ2-1, with TRBD2 matching 10 bases. V dropped 3 bases and J dropped 5; count of bases not matched to a gene: 4. The CDR3 runs 15 residues. The germline V gene encodes CDR1 SNHLY and CDR2 FYNNEI. The CDR3 here is CASSDQREGHNEQFF. The CDR3 nucleotides are TGTGCCAGCAGTGATCAGCGGGAGGGCCACAATGAGCAGTTCTTC.

This sequence joins TRBV7-9 and TRBJ2-7; D unclear. CDR3 length equals 15 residues. Trimming shortened V by 1 base and J by 2 bases, and 12 bases separated the two germline ends. CDR1 is SEHNR and CDR2 is FQNEAQ in the germline V gene (reference sequence). The CDR3 DNA sequence: TGTGCCAGCAGCTTAGTCCCAAACACCGCCTACGAGCAGTACTTC. Translating gives CASSLVPNTAYEQYF. The whole variable domain, filled in from reference TRBV7-9 and TRBJ2-7, reads DTGVSQNPRHKITKRGQNVTFRCDPISEHNRLYWYRQTLGQGPEFLTYFQNEAQLEKSRLLSDRFSAERPKGSFSTLEIQRTEQGDSAMYLCASSLVPNTAYEQYFGPGTRLTVT.

For this clone: A junction boundary mismatches the germline segment, possibly from a read error. This chain joins TRBV7-9 and TRBJ1-6; D might be TRBD1 (5 bases). This CDR3 is built from 12 residues. The germline V gene encodes CDR1 SEHNR and CDR2 FQNEAQ (reference sequence). CDR3 amino acids: CSSSLGAGPLHF. In nucleotides, the CDR3 is TGTTCCAGCAGCTTAGGGGCCGGTCCCCTCCACTTT.

The CDR3 bases are TGCGCCAGCAGCCAAGGTCTGGCCAGCTATGGCTACACCTTC. Translation: CASSQGLASYGYTF. The chain recombines TRBV4-3 with TRBJ1-2; D uncertain. CDR1 LGHNA and CDR2 YSLEER come from the germline V gene. The CDR3 loop spans 14 amino acids. V gave up 1 base and J gave up 4 bases, with 10 bases separating them.

The rearrangement joins TRBV10-3 to TRBJ1-6; the D gene is possibly TRBD1 (6 bases). CDR3 size: 14 residues. CDR1 and CDR2 (germline): ENHRY, SYGVKD. V lost 2 bases and J 8 bases, leaving 10 bases between the germline ends. The CDR3 nucleotides read TGTGCCATCAGTGAGATCTCAGGGGATTCACCCCTCCACTTT. This codes for CAISEISGDSPLHF.

Of note for this clone: Germline is not matched at one junction end, which may reflect a read error. This chain uses TRBV5-1 with TRBJ2-4; maybe TRBD2 (5 bases). This CDR3 comprises 16 residues. Germline V gene sequence: CDR1 SGHRS, CDR2 YFSETQ. CDR3: CASSLASSRAKNSQYF. For the CDR3, the DNA is TGCGCCAGCAGCTTGGCTAGCTCCCGAGCCAAAAACAGTCAGTACTTC. The full variable domain, rest sourced from reference TRBV5-1 and TRBJ2-4, is KAGVTQTPRYLIKTRGQQVTLSCSPISGHRSVSWYQQTPGQGLQFLFEYFSETQRNKGNFPGRFSGRQFSNSRSEMNVSTLELGDSALYLCASSLASSRAKNSQYFGAGTRLSVL.

The rearrangement uses TRBV29-1 and TRBJ1-4; D ambiguous. Trimming removed 6 bases from V and 5 bases from J, with 13 bases in between. The CDR3 spans 13 residues. Germline V gives CDR1 SQVTM, CDR2 ANQGSEA. CDR3 amino acids: CSVKGGPNEKLFF. Written as DNA, the CDR3 is TGCAGCGTCAAAGGCGGTCCGAATGAAAAACTGTTTTTT.

The gene calls are TRBV27 and TRBJ2-2; possible D gene TRBD1, 5 bases. The germline gives CDR1 MNHEY, CDR2 SMNVEV (reference sequence). Trimming took 6 bases from V and 3 from J, leaving 11 bases between them. CDR3 length: 14 amino acids. CDR3 DNA: TGTGCCAGCAGACCTGGACAACACACCGGGGAGCTGTTTTTT. It is translated as CASRPGQHTGELFF.

The chain is built from TRBV5-1 and TRBJ2-7; TRBD1 agrees at 7 bases. J was trimmed by 3 bases and V by 4 bases; bases with no gene match: 10. This CDR3 is 15 amino acids long. Per the germline V gene, CDR1 is SGHRS and CDR2 is YFSETQ. DNA of the CDR3: TGCGCCAGCAGCGCCGGGACAGATTCTCTCTACGAGCAGTACTTC. This encodes CASSAGTDSLYEQYF.

The rearrangement uses TRBV4-1 and TRBJ1-1; 7 positions match TRBD1. The V segment lost 1 base and the J segment 1 base; nucleotides outside the gene matches: 3. Germline V gives CDR1 MGHRA, CDR2 YSYEKL. The CDR3 is made up of 15 amino acids. The CDR3 bases are TGCGCCAGCAGCCAAGTGGACAGGAAGAACACTGAAGCTTTCTTT. It encodes CASSQVDRKNTEAFF.

The CDR3 bases are TGTGCCAGCAGTTTTGGTTCGGCCAGCGGGCACGGGGAGCTGTTTTTT. As protein: CASSFGSASGHGELFF. This chain uses TRBV28 with TRBJ2-2; TRBD2 might be the D (6 bases). This CDR3 spans 16 amino acids. Trimming shortened V by 3 bases and J by 7 bases, and 18 bases separated the two germline ends. Per germline, CDR1 MDHEN and CDR2 SYDVKM. Filled out from reference TRBV28 and TRBJ2-2, the complete variable domain reads DVKVTQSSRYLVKRTGEKVFLECVQDMDHENMFWYRQDPGLGLRLIYFSYDVKMKEKGDIPEGYSVSREKKERFSLILESASTNQTSMYLCASSFGSASGHGELFFGEGSRLTVL.

In this sample, this clone turned up a few times. This rearrangement joins TRBV6-5 to TRBJ1-1, with unresolved D. V was cut by 7 bases and J by 4 bases, with 16 bases left in between. The CDR3 is 14 residues long. Germline-derived CDR1 and CDR2 are MNHEY and SVGAGI. Written as DNA, the CDR3 is TGTGCCAGCAACCTATTAAGTGGTAGCACTGAAGCTTTCTTT. Amino acid sequence: CASNLLSGSTEAFF.

This chain links TRBV28 with TRBJ1-4, with a weak D call TRBD1 (6 bases). Germline CDR1 MDHEN, CDR2 SYDVKM. CDR3 size: 15 residues. Trimming cost V 7 bases and J 8 bases, with 20 bases left between them. The CDR3 nucleotides are TGTGCCAGCACCCCCCATCGGGGGGCGGGGGAAAAACTGTTTTTT. Amino acid sequence: CASTPHRGAGEKLFF. The whole variable domain, remainder taken from reference TRBV28 and TRBJ1-4, is DVKVTQSSRYLVKRTGEKVFLECVQDMDHENMFWYRQDPGLGLRLIYFSYDVKMKEKGDIPEGYSVSREKKERFSLILESASTNQTSMYLCASTPHRGAGEKLFFGSGTQLSVL.

The genes are TRBV10-1 and TRBJ2-3, with no clear D. Germline loops: CDR1 WNHNN, CDR2 SYGVQD (reference sequence). Trimming took 10 bases from V and 6 from J, leaving 14 bases between them. The CDR3 has 12 amino acids. The CDR3 DNA follows: TGCGCCACCCCCGCCCCGGAGGATACGCAGTATTTT. This sequence encodes CATPAPEDTQYF.

CDR3 sequence (DNA): TGTGCCAGCAGTCGAGGGGGCCCCAAAAACATTCAGTACTTC. Its translation is CASSRGGPKNIQYF. V is TRBV28 and J is TRBJ2-4; 7 positions agree with TRBD1. Trimming cost V 5 bases and J 2 bases; bases outside gene matches: 3. CDR1 MDHEN and CDR2 SYDVKM come from the germline V gene. This CDR3 comprises 14 residues. The full variable domain, in which reference TRBV28 and TRBJ2-4 provide the parts outside the CDR3, is DVKVTQSSRYLVKRTGEKVFLECVQDMDHENMFWYRQDPGLGLRLIYFSYDVKMKEKGDIPEGYSVSREKKERFSLILESASTNQTSMYLCASSRGGPKNIQYFGAGTRLSVL.

This clone has a handful of counts. CDR3 DNA: TGTGCCAGCAGCCGACTACAGGGGAACACTGAAGCTTTCTTT. Encoded protein: CASSRLQGNTEAFF. The chain uses TRBV6-5 and TRBJ1-1, with D possibly TRBD1 on 6 matching bases. V gave up 6 bases and J gave up 1 base, with 12 bases separating them. The CDR3 spans 14 residues. In germline, CDR1 is MNHEY, CDR2 SVGAGI.

The sample holds a few counts of this clone. The chain has TRBV19 and TRBJ2-7, with D unclear. The germline V gene has CDR1 LNHDA and CDR2 SQIVND (reference sequence). This CDR3 has 14 amino acids. Trimming cost V 4 bases and J 1 base, with 11 bases left between them. For the CDR3, the DNA is TGTGCCAGTAGTAACCGCCTTACTTCCTACGAGCAGTACTTC. It yields the protein CASSNRLTSYEQYF. Full variable domain (missing parts from reference TRBV19 and TRBJ2-7): DGGITQSPKYLFRKEGQNVTLSCEQNLNHDAMYWYRQDPGQGLRLIYYSQIVNDFQKGDIAEGYSVSREKKESFPLTVTSAQKNPTAFYLCASSNRLTSYEQYFGPGTRLTVT.

In regard to this clone: The junction and the germline gene differ at one end; a read error may be behind it. The chain has TRBV7-9 and TRBJ1-2; D perhaps matches TRBD1 (5 bases). The CDR3 totals 14 residues. The germline CDR1 and CDR2 sequences are SEHNR and FQNEAQ (reference sequence). This CDR3 is CSSSSTSRGSGYTF. The CDR3, as DNA: TGTTCCAGCAGCTCGACTTCAAGGGGTAGTGGCTACACCTTC.

The V gene is TRBV11-2, the J gene TRBJ2-7; tentatively, D is TRBD2 (5 bases). From germline, CDR1 is SGHAT and CDR2 FQNNGV. CDR3 length: 15 residues. The V gene lost 1 base and the J gene lost 4 bases, with 14 bases spanning the gap. CDR3 in DNA: TGTGCCAGCAGCTTAGCCGCGGACGGACTTTACGAGCAGTACTTC. Its translation: CASSLAADGLYEQYF. Full variable domain (outside the CDR3, taken from reference TRBV11-2 and TRBJ2-7): EAGVAQSPRYKIIEKRQSVAFWCNPISGHATLYWYQQILGQGPKLLIQFQNNGVVDDSQLPKDRFSAERLKGVDSTLKIQPAKLEDSAVYLCASSLAADGLYEQYFGPGTRLTVT.

V usage is TRBV30 and J usage is TRBJ2-5; 7 nucleotides line up with TRBD2. The length of the CDR3 is 14 residues. The V gene's germline CDR1 is GTSNPN and CDR2 SVGIG (reference sequence). With V trimmed by 0 bases and J by 5 bases, 6 bases remained unmatched. In nucleotides, the CDR3 is TGTGCCTGGAGTGTACAGGCGGGAGCGGAGACCCAGTACTTC. This gives the protein CAWSVQAGAETQYF.

The chain couples TRBV15 to TRBJ2-2; D perhaps matches TRBD1 (6 bases). V was cut by 2 bases and J by 6 bases, with 19 bases left in between. CDR1 is LNHNV, CDR2 YYDKDF, per germline (reference sequence). CDR3 length equals 17 residues. CDR3 nucleotide sequence: TGTGCCACCAGCAGAATTATTAATCGGGCAGGGGCCGGGGAGCTGTTTTTT. It encodes CATSRIINRAGAGELFF.

Only a few counts were recorded for this clone. The J gene is TRBJ2-3, the V gene TRBV9; TRBD2 aligns across 9 bases. The V and J ends lost 2 bases and 0 bases, in that order; junction bases with no gene match: 1. The CDR3 is made up of 15 amino acids. The germline CDR1 and CDR2 sequences are SGDLS and YYNGEE. The CDR3 bases are TGTGCCAGCAGCGTTACTAGCGGGAGCACAGATACGCAGTATTTT. Protein sequence: CASSVTSGSTDTQYF.

The CDR3 spells CASSSRLAGGTDTQYF. The CDR3, as DNA: TGTGCCAGCAGTTCTCGACTAGCGGGGGGCACAGATACGCAGTATTTT. This sequence joins TRBV27 and TRBJ2-3; 12 bases are shared with TRBD2. The CDR3 length is 16 residues. The germline V gene has CDR1 MNHEY and CDR2 SMNVEV (reference sequence). V lost 4 bases, J lost 1 base, and 3 bases stayed unmatched.

The chain combines TRBV30 with TRBJ2-1, with D possibly being TRBD2 (6 bases). The length of the CDR3 is 15 residues. Germline lookup yields CDR1 GTSNPN and CDR2 SVGIG (reference sequence). V was shortened by 0 bases and J by 7 bases, with 16 bases between the two germline ends. The CDR3 here is CAWSVRMRDGNEQFF. As DNA, the CDR3 is TGTGCCTGGAGTGTACGGATGCGGGATGGTAATGAGCAGTTCTTC. The variable domain in full, completed from reference TRBV30 and TRBJ2-1, reads SQTIHQWPATLVQPVGSPLSLECTVEGTSNPNLYWYRQAAGRGLQLLFYSVGIGQISSEVPQNLSASRPQDRQFILSSKKLLLSDSGFYLCAWSVRMRDGNEQFFGPGTRLTVL.

Only a few counts were recorded for this clone. The rearrangement links TRBV4-2 to TRBJ1-4; D unclear. V was cut by 0 bases and J by 13 bases, with 21 bases left in between. Germline lookup yields CDR1 LGHNA and CDR2 YNFKEQ. The CDR3 runs 16 residues. This chain's CDR3 is CASSQEEGMEGGRLFF. The CDR3 DNA reads as TGTGCCAGCAGCCAAGAGGAGGGAATGGAGGGCGGGAGACTGTTTTTT.

The chain couples TRBV29-1 to TRBJ2-5, with 10 positions matching TRBD2. The DNA matches TRBJ2-7 better at its end, which makes the J call doubtful. The CDR3 runs to 14 residues. Per germline, CDR1 SQVTM and CDR2 ANQGSEA. CDR3 DNA sequence: TGCAGCGTTGAGGTGGCTAGCGGGGGAGACGAGCAGTACTTC. It encodes CSVEVASGGDEQYF.

The rearrangement links TRBV5-6 to TRBJ2-1, with 10 bases fitting TRBD2. V lost 7 bases to trimming and J lost 5 bases; unmatched junction nucleotides: 6. The CDR3 totals 14 residues. Germline V gene lookup returns CDR1 SGHDT and CDR2 YYEEEE. Here the CDR3 DNA reads TGTGCCAGCCTTGGGACTAGCGAGGACAATGAGCAGTTCTTC. It translates to CASLGTSEDNEQFF.

V is TRBV5-8 and J is TRBJ2-1; D not certain. Deletions cut 1 base from V and 4 bases from J, with 9 bases between. Germline assignment: CDR1 SGHTS and CDR2 YDEGEE. The CDR3 has 14 amino acids. The CDR3 protein is CASSLIELYNEQFF. CDR3 DNA: TGTGCCAGCAGCTTGATCGAACTTTACAATGAGCAGTTCTTC.

The chain recombines TRBV27 with TRBJ1-6; unclear D gene. Germline CDR1 is MNHEY and CDR2 is SMNVEV (reference sequence). V lost 7 bases and J lost 6, with 10 bases in between. The CDR3 sequence is 13 residues long. This CDR3 reads CASTTASNSPLHF. The CDR3 DNA reads TGTGCCAGCACTACAGCCTCTAATTCACCCCTCCACTTT.

The genes are TRBV4-3 and TRBJ2-4; 7 nucleotides line up with TRBD2. Germline V gene lookup returns CDR1 LGHNA and CDR2 YSLEER. V lost 1 base, J lost 0 bases, and 6 bases stayed unmatched. This CDR3 spans 17 amino acids. The CDR3 nucleotides are TGCGCCAGCAGCCAAGGTCGCGGGGGTCGAGCCAAAAACATTCAGTACTTC. It encodes CASSQGRGGRAKNIQYF.